The rows below give T cell receptor beta chains drawn from one sample of a study of blood T cell repertoires in COVID-19. The assay was immunoSEQ multiplex PCR, and TCRdb's table has in-frame clones only and misses some. This sample carries about 200,000 clones, around four fifths of them seen once, and the ten largest clones take 0.8% to 0.95%. The material sequenced was peripheral blood. Every receptor here comes from a man aged 55-75 years with COVID-19, enrolled during active disease. Both conserved end residues are part of each CDR3. The D gene is left open where the match is weak. Clone size is given for some rows only: seen once, a few or many times, or a class if the clone is expanded.

D	size	V	J	DNA	CDR3
NA	NA	TRBV6-5	TRBJ2-1	TGTGCCAGCTACAGGGCGTATGAGCAGTTCTTC	CASYRAYEQFF
NA	NA	TRBV5-8	TRBJ1-5	TGTGCCAGCAGCACTAATCAGCCCCAGCATTTT	CASSTNQPQHF
NA	NA	TRBV19	TRBJ2-7	TGTGCCAGTAGTACTAGGGGATCAGGAGAGCAGTACTTC	CASSTRGSGEQYF
NA	NA	TRBV19	TRBJ1-4	TGTGCCAGTAGTCAACGGGCTGACAGCTCTAATGAAAAACTGTTTTTT	CASSQRADSSNEKLFF
NA	NA	TRBV19	TRBJ1-5	TGTGCCAGCACAGAACCCAATCAGCCCCAGCATTTT	CASTEPNQPQHF
TRBD2	NA	TRBV11-2	TRBJ2-1	TGTGCCAGCAGCTCCCTAGCGGGAGACAATGAGCAGTTCTTC	CASSSLAGDNEQFF
TRBD2	NA	TRBV5-1	TRBJ2-1	TGCGCCAGCAGCTCGGGGACTAGTTCTGGTAATGAGCAGTTCTTC	CASSSGTSSGNEQFF
NA	few	TRBV2	TRBJ1-2	TGTGCCAGCCGGGGAGGCATATTAAAAATGGGCTACACCTTC	CASRGGILKMGYTF
TRBD2	NA	TRBV7-2	TRBJ2-1	TGTGCCAGCAGCTTTTTTAGGACTAGCTCCTACAATGAGCAGTTCTTC	CASSFFRTSSYNEQFF
TRBD2	NA	TRBV5-1	TRBJ2-5	TGCGCCAGCAGCAGAGGGCGGGGGAACCAAGAGACCCAGTACTTC	CASSRGRGNQETQYF
NA	NA	TRBV28	TRBJ1-6	TGTGCCAGCAGTTTGTCAGTATATAATTCACCCCTCCACTTT	CASSLSVYNSPLHF
TRBD1	NA	TRBV24-1	TRBJ2-3	TGTGCCACCAGTGCGAGGGACAGGGGAACAGATACGCAGTATTTT	CATSARDRGTDTQYF
NA	NA	TRBV4-1	TRBJ1-5	TGCGCCAGCAGCCCTACACAGGATCAGCCCCAGCATTTT	CASSPTQDQPQHF
TRBD1	NA	TRBV4-2	TRBJ1-2	TGTGCCAGCAGCCAAGATGAGACAGGGTCCTATGGCTACACCTTC	CASSQDETGSYGYTF
TRBD1	NA	TRBV5-4	TRBJ1-6	TGTGCCAGCAGCCCCCGACAGGGGATGAATTCACCCCTCCACTTT	CASSPRQGMNSPLHF
NA	NA	TRBV12-3/TRBV12-4	TRBJ1-2	TGTGCCAGCAGCCCCTTGGAGGGCTACACCTTC	CASSPLEGYTF
NA	NA	TRBV18	TRBJ2-2	TGTGCCAGCTCCCCCGGGACAACGAACACCGGGGAGCTGTTTTTT	CASSPGTTNTGELFF
NA	NA	TRBV19	TRBJ1-1	TGTGCCAGTAGTATAGAGGGAGGACGAGGAAACACTGAAGCTTTCTTT	CASSIEGGRGNTEAFF
NA	NA	TRBV3-1/TRBV3-2	TRBJ1-2	TGTGCCAGCAGCCAAGATGTCGGGGAAGGCGTCCGCTACACCTTC	CASSQDVGEGVRYTF
NA	NA	TRBV6-5	TRBJ2-3	TGTGCCAGCGGAGAGCCTAGCACAGATACGCAGTATTTT	CASGEPSTDTQYF
NA	NA	TRBV24-1	TRBJ2-7	TGTGCCACCAGTGATTTCGGGGCGGGGGCAGGCGAGCAGTACTTC	CATSDFGAGAGEQYF
NA	NA	TRBV3-1/TRBV3-2	TRBJ1-6	TGTGCCAGCAGCCACAAGGGGGATAATTCACCCCTCCACTTT	CASSHKGDNSPLHF
NA	NA	TRBV27	TRBJ2-2	TGTGCCAGCAGTTTGAACACGCCGAAACGTTCCGGGGAGCTGTTTTTT	CASSLNTPKRSGELFF
TRBD2	NA	TRBV11-3	TRBJ2-3	TGTGCCAGCAGCCCTAGCGGGCCAACAGATACGCAGTATTTT	CASSPSGPTDTQYF
NA	NA	TRBV27	TRBJ1-2	TGTGCCAGCAGTTTATTGGGGGCTCCTAACTATGGCTACACCTTC	CASSLLGAPNYGYTF
NA	NA	TRBV20-1	TRBJ2-1	TGCAGTGCTAGTCTAGCAGGCCCCTTAAACAATGAGCAGTTCTTC	CSASLAGPLNNEQFF
NA	NA	TRBV9	TRBJ1-6	TGTGCCAGCAGCTCCCCGTATTCACCCCTCCACTTT	CASSSPYSPLHF
NA	NA	TRBV29-1	TRBJ2-6	TGCAGCGTTGAACAGGGCAGCTCTGGGGCCAACGTCCTGACTTTC	CSVEQGSSGANVLTF
NA	NA	TRBV5-6	TRBJ1-6	TGTGCCAGCAGCTCTCCGGTTAATTCACCCCTCCACTTT	CASSSPVNSPLHF
TRBD1	NA	TRBV5-1	TRBJ1-1	TGCGCCAGCAGCTTGCAGGGGACAGGGGAATCTTTCTTT	CASSLQGTGESFF
TRBD1	NA	TRBV27	TRBJ1-1	TGTGCCAGCAGTTTAAGGGGACAGATGAACACTGAAGCTTTCTTT	CASSLRGQMNTEAFF
NA	NA	TRBV5-1	TRBJ1-6	TGCGCCAGCAGCTGGGACATTCCACCCCTCCACTTT	CASSWDIPPLHF
NA	NA	TRBV27	TRBJ2-2	TGTGCCAGCAGTTTACCAGCCGGGGAGCTGTTTTTT	CASSLPAGELFF
NA	NA	TRBV12-3/TRBV12-4	TRBJ1-1	TGTGCCAGCAGCCTGGACAGTGAAGCTTTCTTT	CASSLDSEAFF
TRBD1	NA	TRBV6-2/TRBV6-3	TRBJ1-5	TGTGCCAGCAGTCGGGACAGGCCATGGCCCCAGCATTTT	CASSRDRPWPQHF
TRBD1	NA	TRBV10-1	TRBJ1-2	TGCGCCAGCAGTGAGAGACAGGGACAAACCGAGTGGTATGGCTACACCTTC	CASSERQGQTEWYGYTF
NA	NA	TRBV5-8	TRBJ2-7	TGTGCCAGCAGATACAGGGCTTCCTACGAGCAGTACTTC	CASRYRASYEQYF
TRBD1	NA	TRBV18	TRBJ2-2	TGTGCCAGCTCACCCTCGGACAGGGTTAGCGAGCTGTTTTTT	CASSPSDRVSELFF
TRBD2	NA	TRBV6-5	TRBJ2-1	TGTGCCAGCAGTTACTCGACCGGCCTAGCGGGAGATGAGCAGTTCTTC	CASSYSTGLAGDEQFF
TRBD1	once	TRBV10-3	TRBJ1-1	TGTGCCATCAGTGAACCGGACAGGGCCATATGGACTGAAGCTTTCTTT	CAISEPDRAIWTEAFF
NA	NA	TRBV3-1/TRBV3-2	TRBJ1-1	TGTGCCAGCAGCCCAGCGAGTCAGAACACTGAAGCTTTCTTT	CASSPASQNTEAFF
NA	NA	TRBV6-2/TRBV6-3	TRBJ1-6	TGTGCCAGCAGTCGACACGGAAGAAATTCACCCCTCCACTTT	CASSRHGRNSPLHF
TRBD1	NA	TRBV7-3	TRBJ1-1	TGTGCCAGCAGCGTGACAGGGAACACTGAAGTTTTCTTT	CASSVTGNTEVFF
NA	NA	TRBV28	TRBJ2-3	TGTGCCAGCAGTTTAGGGCAGATAACAGATACGCAGTATTTT	CASSLGQITDTQYF
NA	NA	TRBV7-5	TRBJ2-3	TGTGTCAGATGGGACAGGGGTGAAGATACGCAGTATTTT	CVRWDRGEDTQYF
TRBD1	NA	TRBV5-6	TRBJ1-5	TGTGCCAGCAGTCGTGGACAGGAGGGGCCCCAGCATTTT	CASSRGQEGPQHF